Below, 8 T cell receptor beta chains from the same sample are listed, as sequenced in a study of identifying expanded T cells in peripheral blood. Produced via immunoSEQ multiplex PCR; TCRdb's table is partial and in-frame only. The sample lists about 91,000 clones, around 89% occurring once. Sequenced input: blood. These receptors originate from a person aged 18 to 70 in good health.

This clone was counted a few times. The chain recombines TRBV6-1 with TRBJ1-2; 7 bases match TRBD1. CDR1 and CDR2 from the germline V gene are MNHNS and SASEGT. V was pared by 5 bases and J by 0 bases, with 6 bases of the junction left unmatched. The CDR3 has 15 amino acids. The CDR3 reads CASSQTQGANYGYTF. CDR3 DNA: TGTGCCAGCAGTCAGACTCAGGGGGCTAACTATGGCTACACCTTC.

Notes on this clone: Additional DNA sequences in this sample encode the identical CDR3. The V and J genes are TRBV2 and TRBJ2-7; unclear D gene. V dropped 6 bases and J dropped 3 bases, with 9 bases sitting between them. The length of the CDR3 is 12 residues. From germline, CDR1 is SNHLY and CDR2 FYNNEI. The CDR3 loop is CASSGSGYEQYF. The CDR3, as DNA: TGTGCCAGCAGCGGATCGGGCTACGAGCAGTACTTC.

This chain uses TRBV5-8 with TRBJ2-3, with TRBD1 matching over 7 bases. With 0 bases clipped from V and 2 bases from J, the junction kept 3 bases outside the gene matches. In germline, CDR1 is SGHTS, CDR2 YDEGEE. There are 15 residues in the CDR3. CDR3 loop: CASSLGTGYTDTQYF. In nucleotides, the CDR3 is TGTGCCAGCAGCTTGGGGACAGGATACACAGATACGCAGTATTTT.

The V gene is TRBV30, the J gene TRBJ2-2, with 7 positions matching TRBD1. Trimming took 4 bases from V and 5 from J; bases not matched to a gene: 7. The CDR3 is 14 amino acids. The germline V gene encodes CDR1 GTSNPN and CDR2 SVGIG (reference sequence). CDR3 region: CAWTDHRGTGELFF. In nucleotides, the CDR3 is TGTGCCTGGACCGATCACAGGGGTACCGGGGAGCTGTTTTTT.

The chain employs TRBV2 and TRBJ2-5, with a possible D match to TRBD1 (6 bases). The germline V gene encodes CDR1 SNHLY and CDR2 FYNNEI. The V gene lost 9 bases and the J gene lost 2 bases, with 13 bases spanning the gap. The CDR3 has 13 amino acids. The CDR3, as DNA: TGTGCCAGGCAGAAGGACAGTCAAGAGACCCAGTACTTC. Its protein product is CARQKDSQETQYF. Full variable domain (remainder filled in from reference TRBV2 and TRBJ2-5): EPEVTQTPSHQVTQMGQEVILRCVPISNHLYFYWYRQILGQKVEFLVSFYNNEISEKSEIFDDQFSVERPDGSNFTLKIRSTKLEDSAMYFCARQKDSQETQYFGPGTRLLVL.

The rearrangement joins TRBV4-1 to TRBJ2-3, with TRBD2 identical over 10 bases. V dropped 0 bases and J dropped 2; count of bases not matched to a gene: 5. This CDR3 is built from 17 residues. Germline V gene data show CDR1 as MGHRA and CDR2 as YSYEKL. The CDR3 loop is CASSQEYSGGLTDTQYF. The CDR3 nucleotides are TGCGCCAGCAGCCAAGAATATAGCGGGGGGCTCACAGATACGCAGTATTTT.

The CDR3 sequence is CASSAPGLPEAFF. CDR3 in DNA: TGTGCCAGCAGCGCGCCAGGCCTACCAGAAGCTTTCTTT. The chain has TRBV7-9 and TRBJ1-1; no reliable D call. This CDR3 has 13 amino acids. V lost 5 bases to trimming and J lost 8 bases, with 15 bases between them. The germline CDR1 and CDR2 sequences are SEHNR and FQNEAQ (reference sequence). Variable domain in full (rest from reference TRBV7-9 and TRBJ1-1): DTGVSQNPRHKITKRGQNVTFRCDPISEHNRLYWYRQTLGQGPEFLTYFQNEAQLEKSRLLSDRFSAERPKGSFSTLEIQRTEQGDSAMYLCASSAPGLPEAFFGQGTRLTVV.

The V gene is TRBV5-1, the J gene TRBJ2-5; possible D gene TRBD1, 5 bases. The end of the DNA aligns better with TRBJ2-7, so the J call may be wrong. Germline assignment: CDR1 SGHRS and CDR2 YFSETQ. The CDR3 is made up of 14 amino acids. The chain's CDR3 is CASSLTGIYYEQYF. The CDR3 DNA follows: TGCGCCAGCAGCTTAACAGGAATCTACTACGAGCAGTACTTC.